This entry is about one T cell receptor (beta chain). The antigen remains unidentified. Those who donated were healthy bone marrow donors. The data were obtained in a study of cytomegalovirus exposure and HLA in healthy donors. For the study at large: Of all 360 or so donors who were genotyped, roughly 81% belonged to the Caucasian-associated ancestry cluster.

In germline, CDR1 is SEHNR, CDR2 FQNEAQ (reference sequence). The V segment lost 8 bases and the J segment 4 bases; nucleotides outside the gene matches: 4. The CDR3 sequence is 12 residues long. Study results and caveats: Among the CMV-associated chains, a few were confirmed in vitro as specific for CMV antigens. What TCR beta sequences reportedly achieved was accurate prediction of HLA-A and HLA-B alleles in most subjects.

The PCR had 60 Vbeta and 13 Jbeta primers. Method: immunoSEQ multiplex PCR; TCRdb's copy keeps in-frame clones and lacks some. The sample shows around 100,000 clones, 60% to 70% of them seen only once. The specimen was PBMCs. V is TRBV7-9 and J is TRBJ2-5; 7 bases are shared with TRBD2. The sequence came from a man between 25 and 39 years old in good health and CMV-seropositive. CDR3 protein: CASGGVGETQYF. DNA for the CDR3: TGTGCCAGCGGGGGGGTAGGAGAGACCCAGTACTTC.